One and the same sample provided the 4 T cell receptor beta chains below, sequenced in a study of spatial heterogeneity in lung cancer. Using its own MiXCR run on the 5' RACE reads, TCRdb lists one record per CDR3 protein. The sample lists more than 12,000 distinct CDR3 sequences, roughly 10% seen once, with 34% in the top ten. The time point denotes: sample taken at primary tumor resection. Unsorted whole RNA from tumor, nontumor lung or frozen PBMC underwent sequencing. The sequences come from PBMCs, collected at surgery. These receptors were obtained from a female donor with early-stage non-small cell lung cancer.

The sample holds many counts of this clonotype. The genes are TRBV7-3 and TRBJ2-1; TRBD2 agrees at 11 bases. V was clipped by 1 base and J by 2 bases; unmatched bases: 10. The CDR3 loop spans 19 amino acids. Germline-derived CDR1 and CDR2 are SGHTA and FQGTGA. The CDR3, as DNA: TGTGCCAGCAGCTTAAGGCCTAGCGGGGGGCTGGAGACCTACAATGAGCAGTTCTTC. Translating it yields CASSLRPSGGLETYNEQFF.

This clonotype was picked up many times. The V and J genes are TRBV9 and TRBJ1-2; 7 bases align to TRBD1. CDR3 size: 13 residues. CDR1 and CDR2 (germline): SGDLS, YYNGEE. V trimming: 3 bases; J trimming: 2 bases; junction bases outside the gene matches: 1. The CDR3 coding sequence is TGTGCCAGCAGCGCACAGGGGAACTATGGCTACACCTTC. Encoded protein: CASSAQGNYGYTF.

Relative to its sample, this clonotype is medium-sized (0.01 to 0.1%). This sequence joins TRBV7-6 and TRBJ2-7; D uncertain. This CDR3 region has 14 residues. Deletions cut 1 base from V and 2 bases from J, with 9 bases between. Germline V gives CDR1 SGHVS, CDR2 FNYEAQ. The CDR3 here is CASSLEKGTYEQYF. The CDR3 coding sequence is TGTGCCAGCAGCTTAGAAAAAGGGACCTACGAGCAGTACTTC. Full variable domain (rest looked up from reference TRBV7-6 and TRBJ2-7): GAGVSQSPRYKVTKRGQDVALRCDPISGHVSLYWYRQALGQGPEFLTYFNYEAQQDKSGLPNDRFSAERPEGSISTLTIQRTEQRDSAMYRCASSLEKGTYEQYFGPGTRLTVT.

This clonotype appeared many times. V usage is TRBV12-3 or TRBV12-4 and J usage is TRBJ1-1, with unresolved D. Trimming pared 6 bases from V and 0 bases from J, leaving 11 bases between. The CDR3 extends over 14 amino acids. CDR3 DNA: TGTGCCAGCAGCCCCCAAGGGCTGAACACTGAAGCTTTCTTT. This sequence encodes CASSPQGLNTEAFF.